This T cell receptor (beta chain) is from a study of blood T cell repertoires in COVID-19. This CDR3 is built from 12 residues. From germline, CDR1 is SGHTA and CDR2 FQGNSA. The V gene lost 5 bases and the J gene lost 8 bases, with 12 bases spanning the gap. As originally analysed: From reference gene primer amplification, estimates of nucleated cell counts were derived. Profiled with immunoSEQ multiplex PCR; TCRdb holds only in-frame clones, not every one. Clone size and the V and J calls come from that table; the DNA yielded D and trimming. The sample holds around 250,000 clones, roughly 86% seen once.

This sequence joins TRBV7-2 and TRBJ1-2; a possible D gene is TRBD1 (5 bases). The clonotype comes from a woman between 65 and 79 years old with active or convalescent COVID-19. Specimen: peripheral blood. The CDR3 spells CASSRGGGGYTF. The CDR3 bases are TGTGCCAGCAGCCGAGGCGGGGGGGGCTACACCTTC.